This record covers a single T cell receptor (beta chain). This sample was taken from a study of blood T cell repertoires in COVID-19. Study-level background: COVID-19 samples, acute and convalescent, were from the United States, Italy and Spain. In each case, the material was cDNA or gDNA derived from T cells, B-cell-depleted T cells, or PBMCs.

Study processing details: Quantification of nucleated cells was approximated via reference gene primer amplification. TCRdb's copy holds only in-frame clones and misses some; the assay was immunoSEQ multiplex PCR. The D gene and trimming were derived from the DNA, and the V and J assignments and clone size from that table. Here the sample spans tens of thousands of clones, 88% being singletons. V gave up 7 bases and J gave up 3 bases; unmatched junction bases: 7. CDR3 size: 13 residues. Germline CDR1 and CDR2: SQVTM and ANQGSEA. The chain couples TRBV29-1 to TRBJ2-3, with TRBD1 matching over 7 bases. The sample taken for sequencing was peripheral blood. The TCR sequence derives from a woman older than 75 with acute or convalescent COVID-19. The DNA of the CDR3 is TGCAGCGCCACGGGACAGAAAACAGATACGCAGTATTTT. The encoded protein is CSATGQKTDTQYF.